These 20 T cell receptor beta chains share one sample of origin, sequenced in a study of T cells in Graves' hyperthyroidism and ophthalmopathy. It was RNA transcripts that yielded the amplified TCR beta CDR3 regions. A set of HTBI primers served as the primers for a first-round RT-PCR of the TCR CDR3. MiXCR was run by TCRdb on the multiplex PCR reads, yielding one entry per CDR3 protein. Of approximately 590,000 distinct CDR3 sequences detected, 15% to 19% appear once; the ten largest clones hold less than 9.5%. Sequencing was carried out using blood. The receptors derive from a young woman with Graves' hyperthyroidism.

This chain connects TRBV20-1 to TRBJ2-7; 9 nucleotides align to TRBD2. CDR1 is DFQATT, CDR2 SNEGSKA, per germline (reference sequence). CDR3 size: 13 residues. Trimming took 3 bases from V and 8 from J; bases not matched to a gene: 8. Here the CDR3 DNA reads TGCAGTGCTAGGGCTAGCGGGAAGAGCCAGCAGTACTTC. This translates into CSARASGKSQQYF.

This clonotype showed up just a few times. The genes are TRBV27 and TRBJ2-2; D is possibly TRBD2 (5 bases). Trimming removed 7 bases from V and 0 bases from J, with 15 bases in between. The CDR3 is 16 amino acids. Germline V gene sequence: CDR1 MNHEY, CDR2 SMNVEV (reference sequence). CDR3 amino acids: CASKLFGESNTGELFF. CDR3 coding DNA: TGTGCCAGCAAACTCTTCGGGGAATCGAACACCGGGGAGCTGTTTTTT.

This clonotype was seen ten or more times. The chain couples TRBV20-1 to TRBJ2-1, with TRBD2 matching over 9 bases. The V gene's germline CDR1 is DFQATT and CDR2 SNEGSKA (reference sequence). The CDR3 has 13 residues. Trimming cost V 2 bases and J 8 bases; bases outside gene matches: 4. The DNA for the CDR3 is TGCAGTGCTAGAACGGGACTAGCCTATGAGCAGTTCTTC. It specifies CSARTGLAYEQFF.

This chain connects TRBV18 to TRBJ1-1; TRBD1 aligns across 8 bases. J lost 1 base, V lost 2 bases, and 6 bases had no gene match. The CDR3 extends over 16 amino acids. In germline, CDR1 is KGHSH, CDR2 LQKENI. The CDR3 sequence is CASSPTIGQGNTEAFF. CDR3 nucleotide sequence: TGTGCCAGCTCACCAACTATCGGACAGGGGAACACTGAAGCTTTCTTT.

The genes are TRBV5-1 and TRBJ2-7; D is possibly TRBD1 or TRBD2 (7 bases each). The CDR3 is made up of 15 amino acids. CDR1 is SGHRS and CDR2 is YFSETQ in the germline V gene. V was shortened by 4 bases and J by 3 bases, with 17 bases between the two germline ends. DNA of the CDR3: TGCGCCAGCAGCGGGGGGGACAGAGTCCTCTACGAGCAGTACTTC. It yields the protein CASSGGDRVLYEQYF.

There are a few counts of this clonotype. The chain has TRBV20-1 and TRBJ1-5; unclear D gene. Germline V gene lookup returns CDR1 DFQATT and CDR2 SNEGSKA (reference sequence). V was clipped by 3 bases and J by 5 bases, with 11 bases between them. This CDR3 comprises 13 residues. CDR3: CSASSRSDQPQHF. CDR3 nucleotides: TGCAGTGCTAGTTCCAGGTCAGATCAGCCCCAGCATTTT.

This clonotype has a count of ten or more. The chain recombines TRBV2 with TRBJ1-4; tentative D call: TRBD1 (5 bases). This CDR3 comprises 14 residues. Germline CDR1 is SNHLY and CDR2 is FYNNEI. Trimming took 5 bases from V and 8 from J, leaving 15 bases between them. The CDR3 loop is CASSLGHSREKLFF. DNA for the CDR3: TGTGCCAGCAGTCTTGGACATTCGAGGGAAAAACTGTTTTTT.

This clonotype has a count of ten or more. The rearrangement uses TRBV6-1 and TRBJ2-7; maybe TRBD2 (6 bases). This CDR3 has 15 residues. Germline values: CDR1 MNHNS, CDR2 SASEGT. The V end was cut by 6 bases, the J end by 2 bases, with 17 bases between. Here the CDR3 reads CASSYAGGIPYEQYF. As DNA, the CDR3 is TGTGCCAGCAGCTACGCTGGAGGGATCCCCTACGAGCAGTACTTC.

To note about this clonotype: The junction differs from germline at one of its ends, possibly a read error. The chain combines TRBV12-3 or TRBV12-4 with TRBJ2-3; 12 bases fit TRBD2. CDR3 length: 16 residues. The DNA for the CDR3 is TGTGCCACCAGTGACCCTAGCGGGAGGGCGGCAGATACGCAGTATTTT. Protein product: CATSDPSGRAADTQYF.

In its sample, this clonotype was seen many times. The genes are TRBV11-2 and TRBJ2-7; D uncertain. In germline, CDR1 is SGHAT, CDR2 FQNNGV. V dropped 0 bases and J dropped 0 bases, with 15 bases sitting between them. This CDR3 has 17 residues. CDR3 in amino acids: CASSLDRSARVSYEQYF. For the CDR3, the DNA is TGTGCCAGCAGCTTAGATCGGTCGGCCAGAGTCTCCTACGAGCAGTACTTC.

The CDR3 bases are TGTGCCAGTAATTCTCTAGCGGGAGAAGGTACGACCCAGTACTTC. Its protein product is CASNSLAGEGTTQYF. The V call is TRBV19, the J call TRBJ2-5; 10 positions match TRBD2. The CDR3 spans 15 residues. Germline V gives CDR1 LNHDA, CDR2 SQIVND (reference sequence). The V and J ends lost 7 bases and 7 bases, in that order; junction bases with no gene match: 12.

Ten or more counts support this clonotype. The chain employs TRBV13 and TRBJ2-1, with a possible D match to TRBD2 (6 bases). This CDR3 has 17 amino acids. The V gene's germline CDR1 is PRHDT and CDR2 FYEKMQ (reference sequence). Trimming removed 5 bases at V and 4 bases at J, with 21 bases between. CDR3 bases: TGTGCCAGCAGCGCCAAAGAAGGGCGGGGAAAGTACAATGAGCAGTTCTTC. Translated, it gives CASSAKEGRGKYNEQFF.

This clonotype was picked up many times. V and J are TRBV7-3 and TRBJ2-1, with no clear D. Trimming pared 2 bases from V and 6 bases from J, leaving 11 bases between. The CDR3 has 14 amino acids. Germline V gene data show CDR1 as SGHTA and CDR2 as FQGTGA. The CDR3 loop reads CASSLHSPLNEQFF. CDR3 bases: TGTGCCAGCAGCTTACACAGTCCCCTCAATGAGCAGTTCTTC.

This clonotype was seen at least ten times. The V and J genes are TRBV28 and TRBJ2-1; D possibly uses TRBD1 or TRBD2 (7 bases each). V shed 4 bases and J shed 4 bases, with 23 bases lying between them. Germline V CDR1 and CDR2: MDHEN, SYDVKM. The CDR3 extends over 18 amino acids. The CDR3 coding sequence is TGTGCCAGCAGTTCTCAAGCCCCGGGCAGGGGGGGGTACAATGAGCAGTTCTTC. Amino acid sequence: CASSSQAPGRGGYNEQFF.

There are a few counts of this clonotype. The chain uses TRBV24-1 and TRBJ2-3, with D unclear. This CDR3 contains 12 residues. Per germline, CDR1 KGHDR and CDR2 SFDVKD. The V gene lost 4 bases and the J gene lost 4 bases, with 5 bases spanning the gap. The CDR3: CATSENADTQYF. The CDR3 region has the DNA TGTGCCACCAGTGAAAACGCAGATACGCAGTATTTT.

CDR3 DNA: TGCGCCAGCAGCTTGGGAGGGACCGCTAATTCACCCCTCCACTTT. Translation: CASSLGGTANSPLHF. The gene calls are TRBV5-1 and TRBJ1-6; a possible D gene is TRBD1 (5 bases). V gave up 0 bases and J gave up 6 bases, with 10 bases separating them. Germline CDR1 SGHRS, CDR2 YFSETQ. This CDR3 region has 15 residues. The variable domain in full, with the rest retrieved from reference TRBV5-1 and TRBJ1-6, is KAGVTQTPRYLIKTRGQQVTLSCSPISGHRSVSWYQQTPGQGLQFLFEYFSETQRNKGNFPGRFSGRQFSNSRSEMNVSTLELGDSALYLCASSLGGTANSPLHFGNGTRLTVT.

As to this clonotype: Since a much larger clone is just one base distant, this may be a read error. The chain links TRBV12-3 or TRBV12-4 to TRBJ1-1, with 12 positions matching TRBD1. There are 15 residues in the CDR3. With 6 bases clipped from V and 4 bases from J, the junction kept 6 bases outside the gene matches. The CDR3 DNA is TGTGCCAGCAGGGCGGGACAGGGGGCGTTCACTGAAGCTTTCTTT. Protein product: CASRAGQGAFTEAFF.

The chain is built from TRBV20-1 and TRBJ2-7; 11 nucleotides line up with TRBD1. Germline loops: CDR1 DFQATT, CDR2 SNEGSKA (reference sequence). J was trimmed by 3 bases and V by 3 bases; bases with no gene match: 4. The CDR3 totals 14 residues. The CDR3 DNA reads as TGCAGTGCTAGTTCCGGGACAGGGGGCTACGAGCAGTACTTC. Translating it yields CSASSGTGGYEQYF.

In the case of this clonotype: A read error is possible here, since a much larger clone lies one base away. This chain connects TRBV2 to TRBJ2-7; TRBD1 agrees at 8 bases. CDR1 and CDR2 from the germline V gene are SNHLY and FYNNEI. This CDR3 is 13 amino acids long. For the CDR3, the DNA is TGTGTCAGCTGTCGACAGGGGACGTACGAGCAGTACTTC. The encoded protein is CVSCRQGTYEQYF.

At least ten counts were recorded for this clonotype. The rearrangement uses TRBV12-3 or TRBV12-4 and TRBJ2-3, with TRBD1 as a possible D gene (5 bases). Trimming shortened V by 8 bases and J by 5 bases, and 14 bases separated the two germline ends. The CDR3 runs 13 residues. The CDR3 sequence: CASSLLQGDTQYF. The CDR3 nucleotides read TGTGCCAGCTCTCTGCTCCAGGGAGATACGCAGTATTTT.